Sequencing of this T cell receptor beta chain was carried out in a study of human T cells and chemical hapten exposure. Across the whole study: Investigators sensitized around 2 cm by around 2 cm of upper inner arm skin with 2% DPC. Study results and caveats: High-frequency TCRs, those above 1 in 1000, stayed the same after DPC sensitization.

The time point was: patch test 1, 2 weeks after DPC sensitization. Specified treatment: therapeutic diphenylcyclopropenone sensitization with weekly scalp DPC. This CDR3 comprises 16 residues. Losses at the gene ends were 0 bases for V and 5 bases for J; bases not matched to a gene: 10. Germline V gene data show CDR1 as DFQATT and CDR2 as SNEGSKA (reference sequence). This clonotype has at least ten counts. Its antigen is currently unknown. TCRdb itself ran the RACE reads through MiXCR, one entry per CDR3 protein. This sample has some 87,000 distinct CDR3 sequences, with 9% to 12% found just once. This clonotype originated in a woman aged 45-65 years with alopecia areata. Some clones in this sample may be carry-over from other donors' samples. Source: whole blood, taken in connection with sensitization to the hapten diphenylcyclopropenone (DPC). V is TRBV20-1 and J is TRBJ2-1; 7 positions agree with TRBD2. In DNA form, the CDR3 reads TGCAGTGCTAGAGATCCAACCAGCGGGGAAAACAATGAGCAGTTCTTC. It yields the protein CSARDPTSGENNEQFF.